The 16 T cell receptor beta chains presented below share a single source sample, sequenced in a study of cytomegalovirus exposure and HLA in healthy donors. Amplification used 60 Vbeta primers and 13 Jbeta primers. Produced via immunoSEQ multiplex PCR; TCRdb's table is partial and in-frame only. The repertoire holds some 120,000 clones, 60% to 85% seen once, with 10% to 15% in the top ten. Sequenced material: PBMCs. The receptors derive from a woman in her 40s in good health and CMV-seropositive.

The V gene is TRBV5-5, the J gene TRBJ2-5, with D possibly being TRBD1 (7 bases). CDR3 length equals 14 residues. Germline V CDR1 and CDR2: SGHKS, YYEKEE (reference sequence). Between the trimmed V and J ends, which lost 4 bases and 4 bases, there was a span of 14 bases. CDR3 region: CASSGGTDRETQYF. The CDR3 DNA sequence: TGTGCCAGCAGCGGCGGGACAGATCGAGAGACCCAGTACTTC.

V usage is TRBV13 and J usage is TRBJ1-1, with D unresolved. Trimming shortened V by 5 bases and J by 3 bases, and 13 bases separated the two germline ends. The germline gives CDR1 PRHDT, CDR2 FYEKMQ (reference sequence). The CDR3 length is 14 residues. The CDR3 sequence is CASSLINRDTEAFF. In nucleotides, the CDR3 is TGTGCCAGCAGCCTAATAAACCGGGACACTGAAGCTTTCTTT.

This chain connects TRBV7-2 to TRBJ1-2; 7 bases map to TRBD1. The CDR3 is 15 residues long. Germline CDR1 is SGHTA and CDR2 is FQGNSA. J lost 1 base, V lost 5 bases, and 7 bases had no gene match. The CDR3 sequence is CASSPRTGVNYGYTF. The CDR3 DNA reads as TGTGCCAGCAGCCCCCGGACAGGAGTTAACTATGGCTACACCTTC.

This clone has just a few counts. The V gene is TRBV7-9, the J gene TRBJ1-1; no clear D gene. Trimming shortened V by 1 base and J by 0 bases, and 9 bases separated the two germline ends. The germline gives CDR1 SEHNR, CDR2 FQNEAQ (reference sequence). CDR3 size: 15 residues. CDR3 protein: CASSLVTVMNTEAFF. CDR3 in DNA: TGTGCCAGCAGCTTAGTTACAGTCATGAACACTGAAGCTTTCTTT. The complete variable domain, with remaining parts taken from reference TRBV7-9 and TRBJ1-1, reads DTGVSQNPRHKITKRGQNVTFRCDPISEHNRLYWYRQTLGQGPEFLTYFQNEAQLEKSRLLSDRFSAERPKGSFSTLEIQRTEQGDSAMYLCASSLVTVMNTEAFFGQGTRLTVV.

In this sample, this clone turned up a few times. The chain has TRBV20-1 and TRBJ1-2; weak D call: TRBD1 (6 bases). Trimming cost V 6 bases and J 9 bases, with 14 bases left between them. This CDR3 contains 11 residues. The germline CDR1 and CDR2 sequences are DFQATT and SNEGSKA (reference sequence). The CDR3 sequence is CSADFTGSYTF. CDR3 DNA sequence: TGCAGTGCGGATTTTACAGGGAGCTACACCTTC.

This clone has more than one count but fewer than ten. The V and J genes are TRBV6-1 and TRBJ1-2; 7 bases agree with TRBD1. CDR3 length: 15 residues. Germline-derived CDR1 and CDR2 are MNHNS and SASEGT. Germline trimming cut 4 bases from V and 4 bases from J; bases unmatched to any gene: 9. The CDR3 coding sequence is TGTGCCAGCAGTGCTACTCGACAGGGAAGCTATGGCTACACCTTC. Its protein is CASSATRQGSYGYTF.

The chain is built from TRBV10-3 and TRBJ1-4; 10 bases map to TRBD1. V shed 10 bases and J 8 bases; nucleotides not matched to a gene: 7. The CDR3 has 13 amino acids. Looked up from germline, CDR1 is ENHRY and CDR2 is SYGVKD. The CDR3 region has the DNA TGTGCCACCCACCGGGACAGGGGCGAAAAACTGTTTTTT. This encodes CATHRDRGEKLFF.

CDR3 region: CASSLVVGLDTGELFF. The CDR3 DNA reads as TGTGCCAGCAGCTTGGTAGTGGGGCTGGACACCGGGGAGCTGTTTTTT. The rearrangement links TRBV5-6 to TRBJ2-2; tentatively, D is TRBD1 (5 bases). Looked up from germline, CDR1 is SGHDT and CDR2 is YYEEEE. Deletions cut 0 bases from V and 3 bases from J, with 12 bases between. This CDR3 comprises 16 residues. Combining the CDR3 with reference TRBV5-6 and TRBJ2-2 gives the whole variable domain DAGVTQSPTHLIKTRGQQVTLRCSPKSGHDTVSWYQQALGQGPQFIFQYYEEEERQRGNFPDRFSGHQFPNYSSELNVNALLLGDSALYLCASSLVVGLDTGELFFGEGSRLTVL.

This rearrangement joins TRBV5-4 to TRBJ1-4, with unresolved D. The germline V gene encodes CDR1 SGHNT and CDR2 YYREEE (reference sequence). V lost 2 bases and J 8 bases, leaving 7 bases between the germline ends. CDR3 length: 12 residues. In DNA, the CDR3 is TGTGCCAGCAGCTTACCGGGGGAAAAACTGTTTTTT. Amino acid sequence: CASSLPGEKLFF.

This clone has only a few counts. V usage is TRBV11-2 and J usage is TRBJ1-4; no definite D call. The V gene lost 3 bases and the J gene lost 1 base, with 6 bases spanning the gap. Germline CDR1 is SGHAT and CDR2 is FQNNGV. CDR3 size: 14 residues. CDR3 in DNA: TGTGCCAGCAGCTTCAGTATAACTAATGAAAAACTGTTTTTT. It specifies CASSFSITNEKLFF.

This rearrangement joins TRBV9 to TRBJ1-2; D is perhaps TRBD1 (5 bases). The CDR3 has 15 amino acids. Between the trimmed V and J ends, which lost 3 bases and 7 bases, there was a span of 19 bases. The germline gives CDR1 SGDLS, CDR2 YYNGEE. The CDR3 DNA reads TGTGCCAGCAGCGGGGGGGTTCGACCCGAGGGTGGCTACACCTTC. Amino acid sequence: CASSGGVRPEGGYTF.

The chain recombines TRBV18 with TRBJ2-1, with D hard to call. Trimming removed 3 bases from V and 6 bases from J, with 9 bases in between. Germline V gene sequence: CDR1 KGHSH, CDR2 LQKENI. The CDR3 contains 13 residues. CDR3 region: CASSPRGANEQFF. DNA of the CDR3: TGTGCCAGCTCACCGAGAGGAGCCAATGAGCAGTTCTTC.

The V gene is TRBV29-1, the J gene TRBJ1-1; the match to TRBD1 covers 8 bases. The germline CDR1 and CDR2 sequences are SQVTM and ANQGSEA. The junction had 7 bases not matched to a gene; V was cut back by 7 bases and J by 0 bases. This CDR3 region has 14 residues. The CDR3 protein is CSGRQGTLNTEAFF. CDR3 nucleotide sequence: TGCAGCGGTCGACAGGGGACCTTGAACACTGAAGCTTTCTTT.

V and J are TRBV7-2 and TRBJ1-5; D is undetermined. The CDR3 length is 15 residues. V lost 1 base to trimming and J lost 4 bases, with 11 bases between them. Germline V lookup: CDR1 SGHTA, CDR2 FQGNSA. The CDR3 sequence is CASSLVPGKNQPQHF. The CDR3 DNA reads as TGTGCCAGCAGCTTAGTTCCGGGAAAAAATCAGCCCCAGCATTTT.

This rearrangement joins TRBV5-1 to TRBJ1-1; perhaps TRBD1 as D (5 bases). Looked up from germline, CDR1 is SGHRS and CDR2 is YFSETQ. The V gene lost 0 bases and the J gene lost 2 bases, with 11 bases spanning the gap. This CDR3 has 15 amino acids. This chain's CDR3 is CASSLVAGPNTEAFF. In nucleotides, the CDR3 is TGCGCCAGCAGCTTGGTAGCAGGGCCCAACACTGAAGCTTTCTTT. The full variable domain, completed using reference TRBV5-1 and TRBJ1-1, is KAGVTQTPRYLIKTRGQQVTLSCSPISGHRSVSWYQQTPGQGLQFLFEYFSETQRNKGNFPGRFSGRQFSNSRSEMNVSTLELGDSALYLCASSLVAGPNTEAFFGQGTRLTVV.

The chain carries TRBV30 and TRBJ2-5, with D possibly matching TRBD2 (6 bases). CDR3 size: 13 residues. Trimming took 4 bases from V and 3 from J, leaving 12 bases between them. Germline CDR1 is GTSNPN and CDR2 is SVGIG (reference sequence). CDR3 in amino acids: CAWTHTGEETQYF. The CDR3 DNA reads TGTGCCTGGACACACACGGGGGAAGAGACCCAGTACTTC.